This T cell receptor beta chain was captured in a study of OX40 agonist ivuxolimab in advanced cancers. Sequencing was performed with immunoSEQ multiplex PCR; in TCRdb, only in-frame clones are kept and a portion is missing. The sample consists of 50,000 to 65,000 clones, about 89% of them appearing once. The germline V gene has CDR1 SGHRS and CDR2 YFSETQ. This CDR3 contains 14 residues. V shed 1 base and J shed 2 bases, with 9 bases lying between them. The source was CD4+ or CD8+ T cells sorted from blood, collected in a trial of the OX40 agonist ivuxolimab. The rearrangement joins TRBV5-1 to TRBJ2-5; no reliable D call. The source of this sequence is an adult with an advanced solid tumor such as melanoma, head and neck, liver or kidney cancer. CDR3 DNA: TGCGCCAGCAGCTTGCGCGTAAATCAAGAGACCCAGTACTTC. Translating gives CASSLRVNQETQYF.